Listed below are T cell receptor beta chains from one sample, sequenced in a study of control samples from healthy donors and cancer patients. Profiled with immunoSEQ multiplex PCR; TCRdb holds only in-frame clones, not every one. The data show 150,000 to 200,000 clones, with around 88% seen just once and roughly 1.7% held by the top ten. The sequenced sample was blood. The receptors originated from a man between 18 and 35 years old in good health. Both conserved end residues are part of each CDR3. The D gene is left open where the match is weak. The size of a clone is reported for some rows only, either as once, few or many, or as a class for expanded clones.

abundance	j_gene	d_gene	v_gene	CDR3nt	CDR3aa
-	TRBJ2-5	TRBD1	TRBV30	TGTGCCTGGAGTGTAGGGACAGGTGGGCGGGAGACCCAGTACTTC	CAWSVGTGGRETQYF
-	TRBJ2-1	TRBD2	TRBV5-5	TGTGCCAGCAGCTACGGGACTAGCGGGGGGACGTCATATGAGCAGTTCTTC	CASSYGTSGGTSYEQFF
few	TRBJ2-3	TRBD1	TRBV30	TGTGCCTGGGGACAGGGTGAGGATACGCAGTATTTT	CAWGQGEDTQYF
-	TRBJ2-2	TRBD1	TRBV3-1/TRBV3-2	TGTGCCAGCAGCCAAGAGGGAAGGGGGCGGAACACCGGGGAGCTGTTTTTT	CASSQEGRGRNTGELFF
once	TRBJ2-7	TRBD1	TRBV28	TGTGCCAGCAGTTCCGGGACAGGTACCTACGAGCAGTACTTC	CASSSGTGTYEQYF
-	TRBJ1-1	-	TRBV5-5	TGTGCCAGCAGCAACTCGGGCGGCCTGGGTGCTTTCTTT	CASSNSGGLGAFF
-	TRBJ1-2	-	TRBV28	TGTGCCAGCAGTTCTCGGACAGCAGGCTATGGCTACACCTTC	CASSSRTAGYGYTF
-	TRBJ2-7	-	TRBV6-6	TGTGCCAGCAGTTACTCTGGCAGGGCTAACGAGCAGTACTTC	CASSYSGRANEQYF
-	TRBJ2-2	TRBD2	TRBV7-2	TGTGCCAGCAGCTTTACTAGCGGGGGGAGAGGCGGGGAGCTGTTTTTT	CASSFTSGGRGGELFF
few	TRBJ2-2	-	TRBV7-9	TGTGCCAGCAGTTCCAACACCGGGGAGCTGTTTTTT	CASSSNTGELFF
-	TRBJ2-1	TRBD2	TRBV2	TGTGCCAGCAGTAATAGCGGGGGGGCCGAGCAGTTCTTC	CASSNSGGAEQFF
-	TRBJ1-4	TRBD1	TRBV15	TGTGCCACCAGCAGACAAACAGGGGCCCAAGAAAAACTGTTTTTT	CATSRQTGAQEKLFF
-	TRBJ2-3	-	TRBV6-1	TGTGCCAGCAGTGAAAGTCTAGATCCCTTGTATACGCAGTATTTT	CASSESLDPLYTQYF
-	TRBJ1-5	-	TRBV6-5	TGTGCCAGCAGTCAGGGGCTAAATCAGCCCCAGCATTTT	CASSQGLNQPQHF
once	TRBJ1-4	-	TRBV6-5	TGTGCCAGCAGAGTGGGTGACAGCAACAATGAAAAACTGTTTTTT	CASRVGDSNNEKLFF
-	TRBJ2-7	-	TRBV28	TGTGCCAGCAGTTCTCCAGGGTCCGGATCCTACGAGCAGTACTTC	CASSSPGSGSYEQYF
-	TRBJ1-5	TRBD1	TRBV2	TGTGCCAGCAGTATACAGGGGAATCAGCCCCAGCATTTT	CASSIQGNQPQHF